This TCR beta chain was documented in a study of patients and donors after allogeneic stem cell transplantation. V shed 3 bases and J shed 4 bases, with 10 bases lying between them. CDR3 length equals 12 residues. Germline CDR1 and CDR2: DFQATT and SNEGSKA (reference sequence). A single record per CDR3 protein comes from TCRdb applying MiXCR to the RT-PCR reads. The sample holds 190,000 or so distinct CDR3 sequences; roughly two fifths are singletons and the top ten take around a tenth. J is TRBJ2-7 and V is TRBV20-1, with a possible D match to TRBD1 (5 bases). Source material: blood, either unsorted or a sorted T cell fraction (not recorded which). The sequence was obtained from a human donor who was either an allogeneic HSCT recipient or a stem cell or donor lymphocyte infusion donor (not recorded which). It is not recorded whose cells these are; they may come from a transplant donor. The DNA for the CDR3 is TGCAGTGCTAGGGGTGACAGTTACGAGCAGTACTTC. It yields the protein CSARGDSYEQYF.